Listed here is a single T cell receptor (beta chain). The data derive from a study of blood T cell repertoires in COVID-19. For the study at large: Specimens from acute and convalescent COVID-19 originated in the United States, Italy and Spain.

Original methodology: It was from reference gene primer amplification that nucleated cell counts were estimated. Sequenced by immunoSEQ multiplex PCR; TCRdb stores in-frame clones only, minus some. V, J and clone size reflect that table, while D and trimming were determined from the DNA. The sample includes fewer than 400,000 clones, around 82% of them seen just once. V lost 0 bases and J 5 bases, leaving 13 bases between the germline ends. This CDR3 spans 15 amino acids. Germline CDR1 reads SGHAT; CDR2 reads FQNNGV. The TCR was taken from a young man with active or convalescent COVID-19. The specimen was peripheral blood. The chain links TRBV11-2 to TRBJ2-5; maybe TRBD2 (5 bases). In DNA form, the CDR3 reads TGTGCCAGCAGCTTAGATTACCGGGATAGGGAGACCCAGTACTTC. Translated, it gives CASSLDYRDRETQYF.